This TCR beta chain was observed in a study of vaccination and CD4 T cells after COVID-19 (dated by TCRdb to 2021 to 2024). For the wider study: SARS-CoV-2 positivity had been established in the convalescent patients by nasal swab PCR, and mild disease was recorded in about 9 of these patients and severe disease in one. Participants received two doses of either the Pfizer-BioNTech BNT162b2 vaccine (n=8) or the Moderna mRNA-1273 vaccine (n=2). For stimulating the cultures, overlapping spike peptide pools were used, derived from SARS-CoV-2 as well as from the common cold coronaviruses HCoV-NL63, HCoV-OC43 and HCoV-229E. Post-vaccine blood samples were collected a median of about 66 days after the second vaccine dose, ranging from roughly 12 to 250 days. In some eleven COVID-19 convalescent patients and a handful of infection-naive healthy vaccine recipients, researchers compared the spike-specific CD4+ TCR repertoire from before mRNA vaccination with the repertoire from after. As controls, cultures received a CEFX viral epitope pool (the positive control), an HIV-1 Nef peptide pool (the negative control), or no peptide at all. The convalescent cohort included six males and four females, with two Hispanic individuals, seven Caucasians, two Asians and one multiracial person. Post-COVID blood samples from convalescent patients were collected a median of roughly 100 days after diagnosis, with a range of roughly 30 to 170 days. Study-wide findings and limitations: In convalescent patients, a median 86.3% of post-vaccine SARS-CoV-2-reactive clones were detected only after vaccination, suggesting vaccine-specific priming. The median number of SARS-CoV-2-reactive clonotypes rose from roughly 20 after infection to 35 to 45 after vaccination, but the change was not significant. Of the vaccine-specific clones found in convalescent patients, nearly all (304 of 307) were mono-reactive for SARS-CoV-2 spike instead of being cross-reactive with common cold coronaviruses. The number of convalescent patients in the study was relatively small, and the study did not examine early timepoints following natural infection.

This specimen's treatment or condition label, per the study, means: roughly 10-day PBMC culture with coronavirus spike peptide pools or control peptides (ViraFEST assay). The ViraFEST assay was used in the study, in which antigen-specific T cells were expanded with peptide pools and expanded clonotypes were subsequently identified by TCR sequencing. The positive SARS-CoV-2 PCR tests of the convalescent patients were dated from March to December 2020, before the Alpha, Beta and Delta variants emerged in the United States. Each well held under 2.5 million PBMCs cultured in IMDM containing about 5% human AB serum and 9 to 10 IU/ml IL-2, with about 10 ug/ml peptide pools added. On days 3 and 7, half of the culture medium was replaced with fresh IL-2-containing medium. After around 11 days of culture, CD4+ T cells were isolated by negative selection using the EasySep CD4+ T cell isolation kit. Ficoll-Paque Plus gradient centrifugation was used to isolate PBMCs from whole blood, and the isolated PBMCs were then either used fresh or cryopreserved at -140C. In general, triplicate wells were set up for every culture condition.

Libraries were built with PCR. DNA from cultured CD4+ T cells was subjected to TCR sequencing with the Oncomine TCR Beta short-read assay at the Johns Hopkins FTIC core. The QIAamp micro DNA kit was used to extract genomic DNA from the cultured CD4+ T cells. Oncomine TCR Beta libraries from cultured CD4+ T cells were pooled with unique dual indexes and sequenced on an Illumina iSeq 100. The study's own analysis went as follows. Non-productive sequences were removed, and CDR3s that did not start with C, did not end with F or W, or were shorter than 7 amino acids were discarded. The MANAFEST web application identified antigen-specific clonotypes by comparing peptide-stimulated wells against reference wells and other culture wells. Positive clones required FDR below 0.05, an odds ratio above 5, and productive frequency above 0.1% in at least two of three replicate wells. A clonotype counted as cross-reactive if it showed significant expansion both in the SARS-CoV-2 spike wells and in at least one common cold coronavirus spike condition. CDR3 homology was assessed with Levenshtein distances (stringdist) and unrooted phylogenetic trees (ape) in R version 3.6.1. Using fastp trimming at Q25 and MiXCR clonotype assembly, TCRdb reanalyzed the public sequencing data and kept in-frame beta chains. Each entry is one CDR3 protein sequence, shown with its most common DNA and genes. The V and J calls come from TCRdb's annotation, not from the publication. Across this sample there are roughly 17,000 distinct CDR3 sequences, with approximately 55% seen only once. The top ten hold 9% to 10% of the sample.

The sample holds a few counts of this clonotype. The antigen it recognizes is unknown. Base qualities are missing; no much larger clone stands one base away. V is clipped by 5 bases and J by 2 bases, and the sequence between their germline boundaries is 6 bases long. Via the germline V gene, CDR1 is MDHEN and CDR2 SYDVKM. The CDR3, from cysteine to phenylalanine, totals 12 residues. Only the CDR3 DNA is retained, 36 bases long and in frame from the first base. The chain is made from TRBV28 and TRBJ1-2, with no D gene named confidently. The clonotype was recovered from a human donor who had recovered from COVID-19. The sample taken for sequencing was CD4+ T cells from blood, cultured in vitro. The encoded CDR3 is CASSQTNYGYTF. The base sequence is TGTGCCAGCAGTCAAACAAACTATGGCTACACCTTC.